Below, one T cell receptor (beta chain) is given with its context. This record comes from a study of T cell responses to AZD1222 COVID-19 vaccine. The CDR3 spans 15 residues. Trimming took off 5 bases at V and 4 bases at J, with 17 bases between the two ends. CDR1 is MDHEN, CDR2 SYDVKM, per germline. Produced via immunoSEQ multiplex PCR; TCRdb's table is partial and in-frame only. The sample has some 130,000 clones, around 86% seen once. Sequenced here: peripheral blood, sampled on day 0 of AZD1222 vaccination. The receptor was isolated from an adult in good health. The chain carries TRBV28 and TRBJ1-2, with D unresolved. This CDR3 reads CASSPRGGTLYGYTF. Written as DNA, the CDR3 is TGTGCCAGCAGTCCCCGAGGAGGAACCCTCTATGGCTACACCTTC.